This T cell receptor beta chain originates from a study of blood T cells in healthy people across ages. Study outcomes and limitations: In long-lived donors, naive CD4+ cell counts and diversity exceeded those of aged donors.

This clonotype was detected many times. Its antigen is undetermined. A second PCR of roughly 7 to 11 cycles used a sample-barcoded 5' primer and a J-beta primer mix. TCRdb redid the calling of the 5' RACE reads with MiXCR, one entry per CDR3 protein. The repertoire holds about 650,000 distinct CDR3 sequences, with 32% as singletons. Those donating, healthy Caucasian individuals from Russia, were aged roughly 6 to 95. Each donor supplied approximately 10 milliliters of peripheral blood. The sequence was collected from a woman older than 75 in good health. Sequencing was done on a sample of blood.

The CDR3 protein is CASSLGAWGGRLVVPEAFF. CDR3 bases: TGCGCCAGCAGCTTGGGAGCTTGGGGGGGGCGACTTGTCGTCCCTGAAGCTTTCTTT. The rearrangement uses TRBV5-1 and TRBJ1-1, with D perhaps TRBD1 (6 bases). The CDR3 runs 19 residues. Germline CDR1 reads SGHRS; CDR2 reads YFSETQ. Trimming removed 0 bases from V and 6 bases from J, with 27 bases in between.